This T cell receptor beta chain is drawn from a study of blood T cell repertoires in COVID-19. This CDR3 is built from 16 residues. The assay was immunoSEQ multiplex PCR, and TCRdb's table has in-frame clones only and misses some. The top ten hold around 0.92% of the sample, which has about 350,000 clones, about nine tenths seen once. The study recruited people aged about 18 to 89 years across approximately 24 US areas. People in the exposed group encountered a COVID-19 case within 2 weeks before entering the study. Sequencing input: PBMCs or T cells enriched from blood (not recorded which). The source of this sequence is a woman aged 25 to 45 who had been exposed to COVID-19. J is TRBJ1-6 and V is TRBV21-1; the table's TRBD1 call for D was not verified on the DNA. TRBV21-1 represents a pseudogene. The CDR3 DNA reads TGTGCCAGCAGCCCAAGGAAGACAACGGAAAATTCACCCCTCCACTTT. It specifies CASSPRKTTENSPLHF.